A selection of T cell receptor beta chains follows, all from one sample in a study of blood T cells in healthy people across ages. TCRdb redid the calling of the 5' RACE reads with MiXCR, one entry per CDR3 protein. The data contain about 1.6 million distinct CDR3 sequences, roughly 32% of them singletons. Sample: blood. These receptors originate from a woman in her 30s in good health. Each CDR3 is given with its conserved first and last residue. A D gene is named only where the DNA matches it firmly. Not every row has a clone size; where given, it reads once, few, many or a size class.

V	D	size	J	CDR3	DNA
TRBV28	TRBD1	.	TRBJ2-3	CASSFSYPGTGVGDTQYF	TGTGCCAGCAGTTTCTCCTACCCCGGGACAGGGGTGGGAGATACGCAGTATTTT
TRBV4-1	TRBD1	few	TRBJ1-5	CASSQQETGAFSQPQHF	TGCGCCAGCAGCCAGCAGGAGACAGGGGCCTTCAGTCAGCCCCAGCATTTT
TRBV7-2	.	.	TRBJ1-5	CASSLTSRGGPFPTNQPQHF	TGTGCCAGCAGCTTAACCTCCCGGGGGGGCCCCTTCCCCACCAATCAGCCCCAGCATTTT
TRBV10-3	.	few	TRBJ2-2	CATGNSGNTGELFF	TGTGCCACCGGGAATAGCGGCAACACCGGGGAGCTGTTTTTT
TRBV12-3/TRBV12-4	.	.	TRBJ2-3	CANSRSADTQYF	TGTGCCAACAGTCGAAGCGCGGATACGCAGTATTTT
TRBV4-2	.	.	TRBJ2-3	CASSQAGSHTDTQYF	TGTGCCAGCAGCCAGGCAGGGAGTCACACAGATACGCAGTATTTT
TRBV28	TRBD1	.	TRBJ2-7	CASSLRIWTGDYEQYF	TGTGCCAGCAGTTTGAGGATTTGGACAGGGGACTACGAGCAGTACTTC
TRBV7-2	TRBD2	.	TRBJ2-4	CASSPPASGGLAKNIQYF	TGTGCCAGCAGCCCCCCCGCTAGCGGGGGTCTAGCCAAAAACATTCAGTACTTC
TRBV7-8	.	.	TRBJ1-1	CASSHGLRGRNTEAFF	TGTGCCAGCAGCCACGGACTCCGGGGGCGGAACACTGAAGCTTTCTTT
TRBV20-1	.	.	TRBJ2-7	CSARAPVGVYEQYF	TGCAGTGCTAGAGCCCCTGTGGGAGTTTACGAGCAGTACTTC
TRBV6-5	.	few	TRBJ2-7	CAGSVPQTDRYF	TGTGCCGGCAGTGTCCCCCAGACGGATCGGTACTTC
TRBV20-1	TRBD1	.	TRBJ2-7	CSALRTGVVYEQYF	TGCAGTGCTCTTCGGACAGGGGTCGTCTACGAGCAGTACTTC
TRBV29-1	.	many	TRBJ2-1	CSVPRAGEREQFF	TGCAGCGTCCCCCGGGCAGGGGAGAGAGAGCAGTTCTTC
TRBV6-2/TRBV6-3	.	.	TRBJ2-3	CASRKDGPTDTQYF	TGTGCCAGCAGAAAGGACGGGCCGACAGATACGCAGTATTTT
TRBV7-3	.	few	TRBJ2-3	CASTQTSSTGTQYF	TGTGCCAGCACCCAGACTAGTTCCACAGGTACGCAGTATTTT
TRBV9	.	few	TRBJ2-1	CASSARSAQRHEQFF	TGTGCCAGCAGCGCCCGATCGGCACAACGGCATGAGCAGTTCTTC
TRBV5-1	TRBD2	.	TRBJ2-3	CASSLRLAASTDTQYF	TGCGCCAGCAGCCTCCGGCTAGCGGCTAGCACAGATACGCAGTATTTT
TRBV20-1	.	few	TRBJ1-6	CSASGQFDNSPLHF	TGCAGTGCGTCTGGACAGTTCGATAATTCACCCCTCCACTTT
TRBV5-1	TRBD2	.	TRBJ2-1	CASSAGLAGTNNEQFF	TGCGCCAGCAGCGCCGGACTAGCGGGGACTAACAATGAGCAGTTCTTC
TRBV3-1	.	once	TRBJ2-2	CASSQDPWGRGNTGELFF	TGTGCCAGCAGCCAAGATCCGTGGGGGCGCGGGAACACCGGGGAGCTGTTTTTT
TRBV9	.	many	TRBJ2-1	CASSVGGESYNEQFF	TGTGCCAGCAGCGTAGGCGGGGAATCCTACAATGAGCAGTTCTTC
TRBV28	.	.	TRBJ1-6	CASRGREHSPLHF	TGTGCCAGCAGGGGAAGGGAGCATTCACCCCTCCACTTT
TRBV6-1	.	many	TRBJ1-2	CASNRDYGYTF	TGTGCCTCCAACAGGGACTATGGCTACACCTTC
TRBV29-1	TRBD2	few	TRBJ2-1	CSVERRLATYNEQFF	TGCAGCGTTGAAAGGCGACTAGCGACCTACAATGAGCAGTTCTTC
TRBV4-1	.	few	TRBJ2-5	CASSQDRGRGGITSYERYF	TGCGCCAGCAGCCAAGATCGGGGTCGAGGGGGGATAACATCCTACGAGCGGTACTTC
TRBV27	.	.	TRBJ1-5	CASSQNSDNQPQHF	TGTGCCAGCAGTCAAAACAGCGACAATCAGCCCCAGCATTTT
TRBV20-1	.	many	TRBJ2-1	CSARDMRGVSSYNEQFF	TGCAGTGCTAGAGACATGCGAGGCGTCAGCTCCTACAATGAGCAGTTCTTC
TRBV5-1	.	.	TRBJ1-1	CASSLATGKFDTEAFF	TGCGCCAGCAGCTTGGCAACAGGGAAGTTCGACACTGAAGCTTTCTTT
TRBV7-9	.	many	TRBJ2-5	CASSIRGPQETQYF	TGTGCCAGCAGCATAAGGGGTCCACAAGAGACCCAGTACTTC
TRBV4-2	TRBD2	many	TRBJ2-5	CASSPGTSGVQETQYF	TGTGCCAGCAGCCCCGGGACTAGCGGGGTTCAAGAGACCCAGTACTTC
TRBV18	.	.	TRBJ2-5	CASSPPFRETQYF	TGTGCCAGCTCACCACCGTTTCGAGAGACCCAGTACTTC
TRBV11-2	.	.	TRBJ2-7	CASSFERGTFGDEQYF	TGTGCCAGCAGCTTTGAGAGGGGGACATTTGGTGACGAGCAGTACTTC
TRBV20-1	.	.	TRBJ2-7	CSASGLSATYEQYF	TGCAGTGCTAGTGGACTCTCCGCCACCTACGAGCAGTACTTC
TRBV4-1	TRBD2	few	TRBJ2-5	CASSPPTPGRAGSETQYF	TGCGCCAGCAGCCCACCAACCCCCGGGAGGGCCGGGTCTGAGACCCAGTACTTC
TRBV7-7	TRBD1	.	TRBJ2-1	CASSSRDRSSEQFF	TGTGCCAGCAGCTCCCGGGACAGGAGTAGTGAGCAGTTCTTC
TRBV5-1	.	few	TRBJ1-4	CASSFGTRTVTTNEKLFF	TGCGCCAGCAGCTTTGGAACCCGGACAGTTACAACTAATGAAAAACTGTTTTTT
TRBV7-3	TRBD2	once	TRBJ2-2	CASSTYSGRALTGERFF	TGTGCCAGCAGCACCTACTCCGGGAGGGCCCTCACCGGGGAGCGGTTTTTT
TRBV20-1	.	.	TRBJ1-2	CSARVEGFVYGHTF	TGCAGTGCTAGAGTAGAGGGGTTCGTCTATGGCCACACCTTC
TRBV12-3/TRBV12-4	.	many	TRBJ2-5	CASSFGPRKGTQYF	TGTGCCAGCAGTTTCGGACCCAGAAAGGGGACCCAGTACTTC
TRBV18	.	.	TRBJ2-6	CASSPSRGANVLTF	TGTGCCAGCTCACCGAGTCGTGGGGCCAACGTCCTGACTTTC
TRBV7-9	.	few	TRBJ2-3	CASGGTGADTQYF	TGTGCCAGCGGCGGGACGGGAGCAGATACGCAGTATTTT
TRBV29-1	TRBD2	few	TRBJ2-7	CSVSRGAAEQYF	TGCAGCGTCTCGCGGGGGGCGGCCGAGCAGTACTTC
TRBV5-1	.	.	TRBJ2-3	CASSTATPIPSTDTQYF	TGCGCCAGCAGCACCGCTACTCCGATTCCTAGCACAGATACGCAGTATTTT
TRBV6-2/TRBV6-3	TRBD2	few	TRBJ2-1	CASSYRLAGVHYNEQFF	TGTGCCAGCAGTTACAGACTAGCGGGAGTCCACTACAATGAGCAGTTCTTC
TRBV10-3	.	few	TRBJ1-5	CAISDPTIHSNQPQHF	TGTGCCATCAGTGATCCGACAATACATAGCAATCAGCCCCAGCATTTT